The clone carrying this T cell receptor (beta chain) was picked up many times. Its antigen is currently unknown. CDR3 and TCR beta VDJ profiling relied on genomic DNA as the template. TCRdb processed the reads anew with MiXCR; each CDR3 protein has one entry. The repertoire holds about 260,000 distinct CDR3 sequences, with approximately 82% as singletons. Per germline, CDR1 SGHNT and CDR2 YENEEA. This CDR3 spans 15 amino acids. The junction had 3 bases not matched to a gene; V was cut back by 0 bases and J by 4 bases. This entry belongs to a study of CD8+CD57+ T cells in acquired aplastic anemia. Notes on the study in general: The number of CD8+ CDR3 sequences shared by patients and controls was fewer than 35. In CD8+ cells, Simpson's diversity showed no significant difference between patients and controls.

Patients chosen for sequencing had CD8+CD57+ cells that had expanded, as shown by flow cytometry. The TCR originated in a human donor with aplastic anemia. Sequenced material: sorted CD4+, CD8+, or CD8+CD57+ T cells (not recorded which) from PBMCs. The rearrangement uses TRBV11-3 and TRBJ2-5, with 9 bases that match TRBD1. The CDR3 sequence is CASSLDLTGGETQYF. CDR3 in DNA: TGTGCCAGCAGCTTAGATCTGACAGGGGGAGAGACCCAGTACTTC.